One and the same sample provided the 19 T cell receptor beta chains below, sequenced in a study of tumor-infiltrating lymphocytes in primary liver carcinoma listed by TCRdb under 2017. These reads were obtained on an Illumina HiSeq 2500. Using a constant-region primer and ProtoScript II reverse transcriptase, TCRbeta-specific cDNA was reverse-transcribed from around 500 ng total RNA. Construction of the TCRbeta libraries relied on three nested rounds of multiplex PCR, following a slightly modified ARM-PCR procedure. Each of the first two PCR rounds ran for approximately 10 cycles using multiplex TRBV1-TRBV30 forward primers together with a Cbeta reverse primer. TCRdb reprocessed the public reads (quality trimming at Q25 with fastp, clone calling with MiXCR) and kept in-frame beta chains. Merged by CDR3 protein, the rows form single entries marked with the most common genes and DNA. Within this sample are about 96,000 distinct CDR3 sequences, with 68% of them counted one time only. Roughly 27% of the sample rests with the top ten.

Total RNA and DNA were co-extracted without cell sorting from around 20-30 mg of bulk tissue using the AllPrep DNA/RNA mini kit. What was sequenced was tumor-adjacent normal liver tissue. Every receptor here comes from a man between 35 and 55 years old with primary liver carcinoma and hepatitis B virus infection.

With respect to this clonotype: The missing conserved phenylalanine or tryptophan at the end of this CDR3 makes a read error likely. V and J are TRBV29-1 and TRBJ2-3, with 15 positions matching TRBD2. Looked up from germline, CDR1 is SQVTM and CDR2 is ANQGSEA. This CDR3 has 18 amino acids. J gave up 2 bases and V 7 bases, and 13 bases lay outside the gene matches. The CDR3 reads CSASGLRTSGRATDTQYL. The CDR3 region has the DNA TGCAGCGCGTCAGGGTTGCGGACTAGCGGGAGGGCCACAGATACGCAGTATCTT.

This clonotype was seen more than once but under ten times. A much more abundant neighbour one base away suggests this may be a read error. The V call is TRBV12-3 or TRBV12-4, the J call TRBJ2-3; weak D call: TRBD2 (5 bases). The CDR3 runs 11 residues. CDR3 nucleotide sequence: TGTGCCAGCACCCTCGGGGATAAGCAGTATTTT. Amino acid sequence: CASTLGDKQYF.

This clonotype has just one count. This rearrangement joins TRBV4-1 to TRBJ2-7; TRBD1 is a possible D gene (5 bases). V shed 6 bases and J shed 7 bases, with 25 bases lying between them. The germline gives CDR1 MGHRA, CDR2 YSYEKL. The CDR3 is made up of 16 amino acids. The CDR3 loop is CASRPSNDSPPREQYF. The CDR3 nucleotides are TGCGCCAGCAGACCATCAAACGACAGCCCACCGAGGGAGCAGTACTTC.

In regard to this clonotype: An end of the junction differs from the germline gene, which may be a read error. The chain combines TRBV5-1 with TRBJ1-1; D is possibly TRBD1 (6 bases). Germline V gene lookup returns CDR1 SGHRS and CDR2 YFSETQ. The CDR3 contains 13 residues. The CDR3 loop is CVSSLTPGQKAFF. CDR3 nucleotides: TGCGTCAGCAGCTTGACCCCCGGACAGAAAGCTTTCTTT.

About this clonotype: A much more abundant neighbour one base away suggests this may be a read error. The chain combines TRBV10-3 with TRBJ2-7; D is perhaps TRBD2 (6 bases). The CDR3 spans 13 residues. Per germline, CDR1 ENHRY and CDR2 SYGVKD. Written as DNA, the CDR3 is TGTGCCATCGGTTCCTCGGGGAGGACCGAGCACTACTTC. This encodes CAIGSSGRTEHYF.

This clonotype was seen many times. This chain links TRBV29-1 with TRBJ2-5; 10 nucleotides line up with TRBD2. This CDR3 has 15 amino acids. After removal of 7 bases from V and 3 bases from J, the junction contained 11 bases not matched to a gene. CDR1 and CDR2 from the germline V gene are SQVTM and ANQGSEA. CDR3 amino acids: CSARRGLAGEETQYF. The CDR3 DNA reads as TGCAGCGCCCGGCGCGGGCTAGCGGGAGAAGAGACCCAGTACTTC.

For this clonotype: At one end the junction does not follow the germline gene, possibly because of a read error. The rearrangement joins TRBV11-2 to TRBJ2-7; a weak D match, TRBD2 (6 bases). The CDR3 covers 14 residues. Germline loops: CDR1 SGHAT, CDR2 FQNNGV. The CDR3 DNA is TGTGCCAGCACCTTAAGCGGGTTATCCTACGAGCAATACTTC. Protein product: CASTLSGLSYEQYF.

Comments on this clonotype: The junction does not match germline at one end; this may be a read error. The chain joins TRBV11-2 to TRBJ2-6; weak D call: TRBD2 (6 bases). The V gene's germline CDR1 is SGHAT and CDR2 FQNNGV. The CDR3 spans 12 residues. DNA for the CDR3: TGTACCTGCGGGGTTGGGGCCAACGTCCTGACCTTC. Residues: CTCGVGANVLTF.

Turning to this clonotype: Since a much larger clone is just one base distant, this may be a read error. The rearrangement uses TRBV28 and TRBJ1-1, with D perhaps TRBD1 (5 bases). The CDR3 has 11 residues. The V gene's germline CDR1 is MDHEN and CDR2 SYDVKM. CDR3 nucleotide sequence: TGTGCCACCCGGGTGGACACTGAAACTTTCTTT. Translation: CATRVDTETFF.

The chain joins TRBV11-1 to TRBJ1-6; TRBD1 agrees at 7 bases. J lost 7 bases, V lost 5 bases, and 5 bases had no gene match. Germline CDR1 and CDR2: SGHAT and FQDESV (reference sequence). This CDR3 has 14 amino acids. CDR3 bases: TGTGCCAGCAGCCATGACAGGGAGAATTCACCCCTCCACTTT. Protein sequence: CASSHDRENSPLHF.

The J gene is TRBJ1-1, the V gene TRBV11-2, with 7 bases identical to TRBD1. The CDR3 consists of 14 residues. Germline CDR1 reads SGHAT; CDR2 reads FQNNGV. V lost 9 bases and J lost 5; bases outside the gene matches: 12. The CDR3 sequence is CARSPGQTNTEAFF. The CDR3 region has the DNA TGTGCCAGGAGCCCGGGACAGACGAATACTGAAGCTTTCTTT.

Of note for this clonotype: This may be a read error: a much more frequent sequence differs by one nucleotide. The V gene is TRBV10-2, the J gene TRBJ1-5, with D hard to call. Germline values: CDR1 WSHSY, CDR2 SAAADI. The CDR3 sequence is 13 residues long. Trimming shortened V by 9 bases and J by 4 bases, and 13 bases separated the two germline ends. CDR3 loop: CASRPAPNQPQHF. The CDR3 bases are TGCGCCAGTCGACCAGCCCCTAATCAGCCCCAGCATTTT.

This clonotype was seen only a few times. A read error may explain this, as a much larger clone is one base away. V and J are TRBV29-1 and TRBJ2-3, with TRBD2 identical over 12 bases. Germline assignment: CDR1 SQVTM and CDR2 ANQGSEA. The CDR3 has 15 amino acids. CDR3 protein: CSVELAGGWTDTRYF. The DNA of the CDR3 is TGCAGCGTTGAACTAGCGGGAGGGTGGACAGATACGCGGTATTTT.

A remark on this clonotype: The junction departs from germline at one end; a sequencing error may be responsible. The chain joins TRBV6-1 to TRBJ1-5; 8 bases line up with TRBD1. The CDR3 extends over 16 amino acids. The germline V gene encodes CDR1 MNHNS and CDR2 SASEGT. CDR3 nucleotides: TGTGCCAGCATTGAAGTGGGCAGGGGGCAAGATCAGCCCCAGCATTTT. Protein product: CASIEVGRGQDQPQHF.

On this clonotype itself: At one boundary the junction diverges from the germline segment, which might be a read error. The chain recombines TRBV11-2 with TRBJ2-2, with a possible D match to TRBD2 (6 bases). There are 15 residues in the CDR3. Germline-derived CDR1 and CDR2 are SGHAT and FQNNGV. In DNA, the CDR3 is TGTGCCAGCAGCTTTACGTACGGAAAGGGCGGGGAGCTGTCCTTT. Protein: CASSFTYGKGGELSF.

Regarding this clonotype: The CDR3 carries no conserved terminal phenylalanine or tryptophan, so it likely arises from a read error. The V gene is TRBV11-2, the J gene TRBJ2-7; D perhaps matches TRBD2 (5 bases). This CDR3 is 16 amino acids long. Germline V gene data show CDR1 as SGHAT and CDR2 as FQNNGV. CDR3 bases: TGTGCCCGCAGCTTAGAGGGTGGACCTTCCGCCTACGAGCAGTACTTA. Translated: CARSLEGGPSAYEQYL.

Worth noting for this clonotype: A much larger clone lies a single base off, so this may be a read error. This chain joins TRBV5-6 and TRBJ2-5; D ambiguous. Germline V lookup: CDR1 SGHDT, CDR2 YYEEEE. Between the trimmed V and J ends, which lost 4 bases and 7 bases, there was a span of 8 bases. This CDR3 region has 11 residues. The CDR3 spells CASSTPGTQYF. Here the CDR3 DNA reads TGTGCCAGCAGCACCCCGGGGACCCAGTACTTC.

Comments on this clonotype: The CDR3 does not close with the conserved phenylalanine or tryptophan, likely indicating a read error. V is TRBV11-2 and J is TRBJ2-7, with D unresolved. Germline loops: CDR1 SGHAT, CDR2 FQNNGV. Trimming removed 7 bases from V and 6 bases from J, with 19 bases in between. The CDR3 is 14 amino acids. In nucleotides, the CDR3 is TGTGCCAGCAACTTCAGAGTTCCTCGAATCGAGCAGTACCCC. This sequence encodes CASNFRVPRIEQYP.

This chain joins TRBV23-1 and TRBJ1-1; D gene unclear. TRBV23-1 counts as an open reading frame of uncertain function. This CDR3 comprises 14 residues. The V and J ends lost 6 bases and 3 bases respectively, with 14 bases between them. The CDR3 DNA sequence: TGCGCCAGCAGCCAAGGGCTGAGAGACACTGAAGCTTTCTTT. It translates to CASSQGLRDTEAFF.